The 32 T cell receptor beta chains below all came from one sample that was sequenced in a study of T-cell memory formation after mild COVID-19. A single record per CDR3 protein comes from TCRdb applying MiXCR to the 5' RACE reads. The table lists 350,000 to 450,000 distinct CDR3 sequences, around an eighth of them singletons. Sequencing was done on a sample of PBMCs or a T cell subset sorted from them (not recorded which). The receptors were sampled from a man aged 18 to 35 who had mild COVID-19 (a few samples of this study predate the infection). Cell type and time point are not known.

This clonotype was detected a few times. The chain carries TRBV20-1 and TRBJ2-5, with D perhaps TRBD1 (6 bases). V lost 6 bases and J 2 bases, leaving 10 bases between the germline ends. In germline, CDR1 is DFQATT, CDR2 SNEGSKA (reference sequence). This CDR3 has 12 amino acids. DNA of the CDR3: TGCAGTGCAGAAAGGGGGCAAGAGACCCAGTACTTC. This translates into CSAERGQETQYF.

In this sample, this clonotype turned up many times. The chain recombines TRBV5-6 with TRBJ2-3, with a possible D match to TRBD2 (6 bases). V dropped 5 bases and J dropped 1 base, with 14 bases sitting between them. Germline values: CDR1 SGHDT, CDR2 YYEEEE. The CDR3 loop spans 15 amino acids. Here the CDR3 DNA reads TGTGCCAGCAGTAAGCGGACTACAGGCACAGATACGCAGTATTTT. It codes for CASSKRTTGTDTQYF.

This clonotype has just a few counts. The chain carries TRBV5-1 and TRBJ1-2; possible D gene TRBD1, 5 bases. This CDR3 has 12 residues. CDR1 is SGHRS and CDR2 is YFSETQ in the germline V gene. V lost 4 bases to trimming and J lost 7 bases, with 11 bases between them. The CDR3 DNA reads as TGCGCCAGCAGCCCGGGACCGGGTGGCTACACCTTC. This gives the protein CASSPGPGGYTF. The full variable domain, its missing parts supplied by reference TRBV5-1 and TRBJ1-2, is KAGVTQTPRYLIKTRGQQVTLSCSPISGHRSVSWYQQTPGQGLQFLFEYFSETQRNKGNFPGRFSGRQFSNSRSEMNVSTLELGDSALYLCASSPGPGGYTFGSGTRLTVV.

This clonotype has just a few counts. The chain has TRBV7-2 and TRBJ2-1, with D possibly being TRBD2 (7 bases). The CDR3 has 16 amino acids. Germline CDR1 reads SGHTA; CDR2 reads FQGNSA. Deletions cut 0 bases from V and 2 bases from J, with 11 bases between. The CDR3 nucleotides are TGTGCCAGCAGCTTAGCCGCGGGGGCCGCCTACAATGAGCAGTTCTTC. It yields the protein CASSLAAGAAYNEQFF.

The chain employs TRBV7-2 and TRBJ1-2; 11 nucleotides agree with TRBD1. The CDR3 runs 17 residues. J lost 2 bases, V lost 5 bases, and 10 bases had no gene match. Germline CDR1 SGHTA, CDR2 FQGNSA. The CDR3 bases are TGTGCCAGCAGCCGAAGACCGGGACAGGGGGGAAACTATGGCTACACCTTC. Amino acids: CASSRRPGQGGNYGYTF.

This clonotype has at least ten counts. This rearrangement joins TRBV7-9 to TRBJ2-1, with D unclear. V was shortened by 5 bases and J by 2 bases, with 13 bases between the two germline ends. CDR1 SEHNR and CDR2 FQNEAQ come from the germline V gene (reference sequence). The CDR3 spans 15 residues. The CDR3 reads CASSAGPRPYNEQFF. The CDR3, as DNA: TGTGCCAGCAGCGCCGGACCGCGTCCCTACAATGAGCAGTTCTTC.

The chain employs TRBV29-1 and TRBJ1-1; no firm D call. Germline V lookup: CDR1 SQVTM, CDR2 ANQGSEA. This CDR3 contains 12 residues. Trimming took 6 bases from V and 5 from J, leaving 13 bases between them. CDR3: CSVMWEGTEAFF. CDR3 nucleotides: TGCAGCGTGATGTGGGAGGGTACTGAAGCTTTCTTT.

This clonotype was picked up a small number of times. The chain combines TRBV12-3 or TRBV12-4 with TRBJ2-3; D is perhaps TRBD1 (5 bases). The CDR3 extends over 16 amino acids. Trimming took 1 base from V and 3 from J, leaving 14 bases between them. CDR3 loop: CASSLERSAGTDTQYF. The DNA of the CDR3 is TGTGCCAGCAGTTTAGAACGGTCGGCAGGGACAGATACGCAGTATTTT.

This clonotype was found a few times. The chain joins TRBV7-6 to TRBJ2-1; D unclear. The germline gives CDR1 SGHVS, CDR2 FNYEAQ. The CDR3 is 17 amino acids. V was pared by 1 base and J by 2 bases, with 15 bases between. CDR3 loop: CASSLVTDPGPYNEQFF. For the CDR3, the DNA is TGTGCCAGCAGCTTAGTTACTGACCCAGGCCCCTACAATGAGCAGTTCTTC.

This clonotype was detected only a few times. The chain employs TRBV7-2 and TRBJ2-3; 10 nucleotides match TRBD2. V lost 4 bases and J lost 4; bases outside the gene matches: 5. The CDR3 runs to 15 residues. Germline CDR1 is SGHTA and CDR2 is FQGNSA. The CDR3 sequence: CASSYPSGGADTQYF. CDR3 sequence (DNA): TGTGCCAGCAGCTATCCTAGCGGGGGAGCAGATACGCAGTATTTT. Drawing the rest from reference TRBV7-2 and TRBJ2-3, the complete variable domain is GAGVSQSPSNKVTEKGKDVELRCDPISGHTALYWYRQSLGQGLEFLIYFQGNSAPDKSGLPSDRFSAERTGGSVSTLTIQRTQQEDSAVYLCASSYPSGGADTQYFGPGTRLTVL.

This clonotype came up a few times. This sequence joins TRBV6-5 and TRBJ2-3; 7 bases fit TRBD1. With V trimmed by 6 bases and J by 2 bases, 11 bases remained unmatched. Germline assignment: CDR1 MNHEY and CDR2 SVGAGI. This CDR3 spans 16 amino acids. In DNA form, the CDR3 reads TGTGCCAGCAGAAGCTCTAGCACAGGGGACACAGATACGCAGTATTTT. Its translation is CASRSSSTGDTDTQYF.

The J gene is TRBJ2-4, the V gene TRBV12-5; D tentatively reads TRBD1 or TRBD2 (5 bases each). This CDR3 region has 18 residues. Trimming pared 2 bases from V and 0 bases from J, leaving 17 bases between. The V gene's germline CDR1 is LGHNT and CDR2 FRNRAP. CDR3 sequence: CASGLTTGTDLAKNIQYF. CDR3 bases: TGTGCTAGTGGTTTGACAACCGGGACCGACCTAGCCAAAAACATTCAGTACTTC.

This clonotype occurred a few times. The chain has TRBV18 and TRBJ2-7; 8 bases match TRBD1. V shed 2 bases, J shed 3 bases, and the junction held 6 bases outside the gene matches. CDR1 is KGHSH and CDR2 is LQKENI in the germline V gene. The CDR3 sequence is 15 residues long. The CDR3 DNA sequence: TGTGCCAGCTCACCAGGGACAGGAGGGATCTACGAGCAGTACGTC. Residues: CASSPGTGGIYEQYV.

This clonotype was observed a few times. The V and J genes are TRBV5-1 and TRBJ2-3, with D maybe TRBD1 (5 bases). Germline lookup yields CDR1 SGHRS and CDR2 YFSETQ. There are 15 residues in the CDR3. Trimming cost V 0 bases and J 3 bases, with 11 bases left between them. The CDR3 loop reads CASSLALSGTDTQYF. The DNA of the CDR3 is TGCGCCAGCAGCTTGGCTCTCTCAGGGACAGATACGCAGTATTTT. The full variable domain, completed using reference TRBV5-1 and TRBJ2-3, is KAGVTQTPRYLIKTRGQQVTLSCSPISGHRSVSWYQQTPGQGLQFLFEYFSETQRNKGNFPGRFSGRQFSNSRSEMNVSTLELGDSALYLCASSLALSGTDTQYFGPGTRLTVL.

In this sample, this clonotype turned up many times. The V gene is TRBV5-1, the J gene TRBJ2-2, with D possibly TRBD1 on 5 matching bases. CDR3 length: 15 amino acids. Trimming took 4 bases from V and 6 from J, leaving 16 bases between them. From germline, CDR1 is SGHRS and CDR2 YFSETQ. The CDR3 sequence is CASSQPLGAPGELFF. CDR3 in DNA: TGCGCCAGCAGCCAGCCCTTAGGGGCCCCCGGGGAGCTGTTTTTT.

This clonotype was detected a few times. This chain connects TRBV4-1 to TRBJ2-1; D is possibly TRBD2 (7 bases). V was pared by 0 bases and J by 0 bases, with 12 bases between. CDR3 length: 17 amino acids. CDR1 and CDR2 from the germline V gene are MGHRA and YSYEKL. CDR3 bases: TGCGCCAGCAGCCAAGATCTGGGAGGGGGCTCCTACAATGAGCAGTTCTTC. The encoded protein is CASSQDLGGGSYNEQFF.

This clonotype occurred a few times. This CDR3 is CASSQVLPSPTDTQYF. CDR3 coding DNA: TGCGCCAGCAGCCAAGTTTTACCTTCCCCCACAGATACGCAGTATTTT. This chain joins TRBV4-3 and TRBJ2-3; D ambiguous. This CDR3 comprises 16 residues. V was clipped by 1 base and J by 2 bases, with 13 bases between them. Germline assignment: CDR1 LGHNA and CDR2 YSLEER.

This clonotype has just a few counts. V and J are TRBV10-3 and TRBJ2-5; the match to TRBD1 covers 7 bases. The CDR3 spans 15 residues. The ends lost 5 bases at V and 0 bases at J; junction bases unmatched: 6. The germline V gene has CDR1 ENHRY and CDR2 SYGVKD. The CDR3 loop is CAISSTGTYQETQYF. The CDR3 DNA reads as TGTGCCATCAGTTCGACAGGGACGTACCAAGAGACCCAGTACTTC.

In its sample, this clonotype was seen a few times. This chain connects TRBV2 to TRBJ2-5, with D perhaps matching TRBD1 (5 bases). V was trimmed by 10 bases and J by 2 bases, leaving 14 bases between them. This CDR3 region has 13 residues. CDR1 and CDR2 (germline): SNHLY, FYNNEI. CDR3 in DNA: TGTGCCACTCATGGGGCTAGTCAAGAGACCCAGTACTTC. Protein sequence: CATHGASQETQYF.

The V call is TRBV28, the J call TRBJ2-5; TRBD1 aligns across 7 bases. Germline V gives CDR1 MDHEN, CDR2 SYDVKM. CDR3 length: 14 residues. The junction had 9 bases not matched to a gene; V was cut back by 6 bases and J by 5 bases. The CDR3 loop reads CASSSGTVDETQYF. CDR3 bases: TGTGCCAGCAGCTCCGGGACAGTTGACGAGACCCAGTACTTC.

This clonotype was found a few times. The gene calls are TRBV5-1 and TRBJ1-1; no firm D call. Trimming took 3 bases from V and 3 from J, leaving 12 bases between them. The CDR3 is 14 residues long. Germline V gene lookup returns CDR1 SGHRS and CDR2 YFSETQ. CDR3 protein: CASSYLGWDTEAFF. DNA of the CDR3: TGCGCCAGCAGCTACCTTGGGTGGGACACTGAAGCTTTCTTT.

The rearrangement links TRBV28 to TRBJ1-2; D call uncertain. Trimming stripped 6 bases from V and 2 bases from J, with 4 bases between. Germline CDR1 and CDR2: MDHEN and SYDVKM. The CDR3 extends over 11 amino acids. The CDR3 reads CASRGNYGYTF. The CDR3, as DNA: TGTGCCAGCAGAGGAAACTATGGCTACACCTTC.

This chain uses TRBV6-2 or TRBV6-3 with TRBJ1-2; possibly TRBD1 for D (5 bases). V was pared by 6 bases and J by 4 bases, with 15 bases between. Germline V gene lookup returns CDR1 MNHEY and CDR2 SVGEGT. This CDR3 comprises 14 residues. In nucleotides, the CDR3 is TGTGCCAGCAGCCCGCCAGGGCCCGTCTATGGCTACACCTTC. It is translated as CASSPPGPVYGYTF.

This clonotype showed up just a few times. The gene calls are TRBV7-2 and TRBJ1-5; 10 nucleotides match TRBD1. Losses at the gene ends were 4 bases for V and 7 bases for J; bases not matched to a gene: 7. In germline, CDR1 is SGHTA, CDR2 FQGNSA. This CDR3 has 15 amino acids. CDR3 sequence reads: CASSSRQGAGQPQHF. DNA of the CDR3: TGTGCCAGCAGCTCCCGACAGGGGGCAGGGCAGCCCCAGCATTTT.

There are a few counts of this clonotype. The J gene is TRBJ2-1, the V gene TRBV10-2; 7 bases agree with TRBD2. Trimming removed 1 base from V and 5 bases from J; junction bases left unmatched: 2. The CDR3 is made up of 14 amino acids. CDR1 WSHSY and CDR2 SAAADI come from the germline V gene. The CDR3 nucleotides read TGCGCCAGCAGTGAGTGGGGACTAAACAATGAGCAGTTCTTC. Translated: CASSEWGLNNEQFF.

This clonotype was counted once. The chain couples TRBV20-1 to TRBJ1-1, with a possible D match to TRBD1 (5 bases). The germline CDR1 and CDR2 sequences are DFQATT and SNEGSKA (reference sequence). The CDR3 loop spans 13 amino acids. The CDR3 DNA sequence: TGCAGCGAGGGGCTAATCGGACTCACTGAAGCTTTCTTT. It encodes CSEGLIGLTEAFF.

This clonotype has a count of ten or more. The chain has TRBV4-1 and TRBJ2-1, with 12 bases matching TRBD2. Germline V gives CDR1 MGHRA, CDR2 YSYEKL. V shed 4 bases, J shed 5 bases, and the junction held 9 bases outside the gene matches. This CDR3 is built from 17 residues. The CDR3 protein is CASSRRLAGVNDNEQFF. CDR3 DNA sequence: TGCGCCAGCAGCCGTCGACTAGCGGGGGTGAACGACAATGAGCAGTTCTTC.

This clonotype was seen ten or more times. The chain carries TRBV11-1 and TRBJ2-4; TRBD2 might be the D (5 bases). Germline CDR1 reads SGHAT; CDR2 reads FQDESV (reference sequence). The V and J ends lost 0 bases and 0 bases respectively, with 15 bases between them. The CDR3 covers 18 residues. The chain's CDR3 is CASSLALGIAGAKNIQYF. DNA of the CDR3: TGTGCCAGCAGCTTAGCGCTGGGGATCGCGGGAGCCAAAAACATTCAGTACTTC.

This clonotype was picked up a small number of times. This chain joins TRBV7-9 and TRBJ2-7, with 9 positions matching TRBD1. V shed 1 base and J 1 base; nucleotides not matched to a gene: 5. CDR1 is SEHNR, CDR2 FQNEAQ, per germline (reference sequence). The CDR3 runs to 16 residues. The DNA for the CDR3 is TGTGCCAGCAGCTTAGTAGGGACAGGGCCTTCCTACGAGCAGTACGTC. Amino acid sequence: CASSLVGTGPSYEQYV.

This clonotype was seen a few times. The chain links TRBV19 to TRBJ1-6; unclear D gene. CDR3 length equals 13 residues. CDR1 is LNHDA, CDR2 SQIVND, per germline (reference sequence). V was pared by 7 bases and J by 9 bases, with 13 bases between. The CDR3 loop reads CASTRVFGSPLHF. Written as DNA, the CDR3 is TGTGCCAGTACCCGGGTTTTCGGTTCACCCCTCCACTTT.

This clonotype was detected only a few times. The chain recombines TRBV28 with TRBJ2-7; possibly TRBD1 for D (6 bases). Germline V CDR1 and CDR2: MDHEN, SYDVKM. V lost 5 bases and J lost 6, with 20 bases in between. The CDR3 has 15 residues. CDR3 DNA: TGTGCCAGCAGTGGGGGAGACAGGAGCCTCTCCGAGCAGTACGTC. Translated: CASSGGDRSLSEQYV.

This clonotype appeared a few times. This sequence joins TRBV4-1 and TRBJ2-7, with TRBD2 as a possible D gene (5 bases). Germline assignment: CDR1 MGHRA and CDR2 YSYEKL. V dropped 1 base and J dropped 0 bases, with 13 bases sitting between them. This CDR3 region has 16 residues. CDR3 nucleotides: TGCGCCAGCAGCCAAGCCGGGGTCGCTGGCTCCTACGAGCAGTACTTC. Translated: CASSQAGVAGSYEQYF.